This TCR beta chain stems from a study of Ad26.COV2.S vaccination and SARS-CoV-2 variants. Turning to the study itself: Ad26.COV2.S, an intramuscular injection, was given once or twice 56 days apart. Study-wide results and limits: Substantial post-vaccination breadth of spike-specific CD8+ and CD4+ T cell responses was reported.

Profiling relied on immunoSEQ multiplex PCR, and the TCRdb table lists in-frame clones only, not all of them. The sample records about 680,000 clones, 89% being singletons. About this clone: The antigen is not known.

Treatment described: around 19 received Ad26.COV2.S at low or high dose, single or two shots; roughly five received placebo; per-sample allocation not given. At day 63 after the first vaccine or placebo injection, samples were drawn. Donor was an adult aged 18-55 years in Boston. Looked up from germline, CDR1 is MNHNS and CDR2 is SASEGT. V lost 3 bases and J 1 base, leaving 10 bases between the germline ends. The CDR3 loop spans 14 amino acids. The TCR comes from a person aged 18 to 65 who received the Ad26.COV2.S COVID-19 vaccine or a placebo. The chain employs TRBV6-1 and TRBJ2-7, with D maybe TRBD1 (5 bases). The sequencing used peripheral blood, collected in a trial of Ad26.COV2.S vaccine versus placebo. CDR3 DNA sequence: TGTGCCAGCAGTGACAGGGCCAAATCCTACGAGCAGTACTTC. This translates into CASSDRAKSYEQYF.